This T cell receptor beta chain stems from a study of beta chain features in type 1 diabetes listed by TCRdb under 2018. Background for the entire study: No differences in mean age, gender distribution, total cell number or subset yield were found between patients and healthy donors. A total of 107,917,701 sorted cells were examined across all samples, and RNA yield correlated strongly with the number of cells per subset. The study compared TCRB repertoires of sorted circulating CD4+ T cell subsets between recently diagnosed type 1 diabetes patients and matched healthy donors. Whereas all 30 or so donors provided naive and central memory subsets, regulatory and stem cell-like memory subsets were isolated from just 8 patients and about eight healthy donors.

Each donor gave one peripheral blood draw, averaging approximately 0.11 L, which was collected into heparinised tubes. A BD FACSAria II and a panel including CD45RO, CCR7, CD25, CD127, CD95 and CD27 were used to sort naive, central memory, regulatory and stem cell-like memory CD4+ T cells. All sorted populations exceeded 95% purity. PBMCs were isolated right away by Lymphoprep density gradient centrifugation and were stained directly, without culture. To minimize batch effects, samples were stained and sorted in pairs, one healthy donor with one patient per experiment. A note on this clone: The antigen it recognizes is unknown. There are no base qualities to consult, and no much larger clone falls within one base.

What the authors observed across the whole study: Because cDNA was sequenced instead of genomic DNA, activated cells with high expression could be over-represented, although the groups did not differ in activation or CD3 levels. Shorter templates might have been favored by PCR, but patient and control samples were amplified and corrected together, so both groups would have been affected equally by any skew. At VDJ recombination sites, type 1 diabetes patients had fewer insertions and more deleted nucleotides, which implies abnormalities in thymic rearrangement. Naive, central memory and regulatory TCRB repertoires appeared to be more similar among patients than among healthy donors. Because small numbers of individuals were included in the HLA sub-analyses, any influence of HLA type on TCRB rearrangement was left unresolved. A moderate but significant shortening of TCRB CDR3 length was observed in type 1 diabetes patients in all four CD4+ subsets.

The entire isolated RNA was reverse transcribed using the High Capacity cDNA Reverse Transcription Kit, and thus expressed TCRB transcripts were sequenced. Deep immunoSEQ sequencing was performed on naive, central memory and regulatory T cell samples, with an average of about 3.57 million total reads per sample. After sorted cells were lysed in RLT buffer, RNA was extracted with DNase-treated RNeasy Micro or Mini kits, with the choice depending on cell number. To prevent cross-contamination, every cell subset was processed on its own, while patient and healthy donor samples were processed together. The immunoSEQ multiplex PCR was used to amplify TCRB sequences from cDNA, yielding 87-bp fragments that span the CDR3 region. Sequencing of the amplicons was done on the Illumina HiSeq platform. In the paper's pipeline: PCR bias was corrected computationally using synthetic template baselines, and reads within Hamming distance 2 were collapsed, with unmergeable singletons discarded. Reads were aligned against IMGT so that V, D and J genes, CDR3 length and insertions or deletions at six rearrangement sites could be assigned. Within each subset, clonotype counts were normalized to sorted cell number, after which true diversity and Gini coefficients were computed with the tcR R package. Repertoire sharing was quantified using the overlap coefficient calculated on TCRB nucleotide sequences. TCRdb carries this immuneACCESS record with in-frame sequences only. Its versions omit some clonotypes, under half of them owing to an unresolved V gene in the studies checked, with the rest unexplained. D and trimming were read from the DNA, whereas the V and J calls and clone size are those reported in that table. Present in this sample are some 240,000 clones, about 11% of which were seen just once. Approximately 1.5% of the sample lies in the top ten.

The receptor comes from a man aged 18 to 29 in good health. Source material: central memory CD4+ T cells from blood.

The nucleotide sequence reads as follows: TGTGCCACCAGCAGAGGGTCTAGCGGGTCCTACAATGAGCAGTTCTTC. Translated, it gives CATSRGSSGSYNEQFF. This chain joins TRBV15 to TRBJ2-1, with 8 middle bases fitting TRBD2. The junction shows trimming of 1 base on V and 1 base on J, and the gene matches do not reach 3 bases of it. Taken from cysteine to phenylalanine, the CDR3 has 16 residues. Just CDR3 DNA is preserved here, 48 bases in frame from base 1. CDR1 and CDR2, per the germline V gene (reference sequence), are LNHNV and YYDKDF.